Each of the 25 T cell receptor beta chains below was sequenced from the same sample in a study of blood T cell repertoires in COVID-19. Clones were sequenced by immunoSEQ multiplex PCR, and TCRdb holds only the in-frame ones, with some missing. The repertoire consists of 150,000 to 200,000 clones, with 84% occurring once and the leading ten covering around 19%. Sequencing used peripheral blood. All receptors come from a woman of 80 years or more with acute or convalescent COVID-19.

In nucleotides, the CDR3 is TGTGCCAGCAGCTTAGTGAGCGGGGGTAGCACAGATACGCAGTATTTT. It yields the protein CASSLVSGGSTDTQYF. The chain employs TRBV11-2 and TRBJ2-3, with TRBD2 identical over 8 bases. With 1 base clipped from V and 0 bases from J, the junction kept 3 bases outside the gene matches. CDR1 is SGHAT, CDR2 FQNNGV, per germline. The CDR3 spans 16 residues.

DNA of the CDR3: TGCGCCAGCAGCCAATCTATGGCAGGGGCCGATTCCCAGTACCAAGAGACCCAGTACTTC. Its translation is CASSQSMAGADSQYQETQYF. This chain links TRBV4-3 with TRBJ2-5; perhaps TRBD1 as D (6 bases). The V and J ends lost 2 bases and 0 bases respectively, with 25 bases between them. The CDR3 consists of 20 residues. Looked up from germline, CDR1 is LGHNA and CDR2 is YSLEER.

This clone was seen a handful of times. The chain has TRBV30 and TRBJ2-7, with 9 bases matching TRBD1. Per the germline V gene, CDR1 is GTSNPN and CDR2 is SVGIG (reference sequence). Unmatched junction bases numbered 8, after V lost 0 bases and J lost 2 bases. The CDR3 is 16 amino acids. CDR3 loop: CAWSVKRGQGPYEQYF. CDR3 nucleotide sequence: TGTGCCTGGAGTGTAAAAAGGGGACAGGGACCCTACGAGCAGTACTTC.

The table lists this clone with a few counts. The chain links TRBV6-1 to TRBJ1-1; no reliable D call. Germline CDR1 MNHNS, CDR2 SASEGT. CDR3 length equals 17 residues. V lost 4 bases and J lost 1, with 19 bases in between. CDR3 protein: CASSAPGWAGWNTEAFF. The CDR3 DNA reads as TGTGCCAGCAGTGCCCCAGGTTGGGCAGGATGGAACACTGAAGCTTTCTTT.

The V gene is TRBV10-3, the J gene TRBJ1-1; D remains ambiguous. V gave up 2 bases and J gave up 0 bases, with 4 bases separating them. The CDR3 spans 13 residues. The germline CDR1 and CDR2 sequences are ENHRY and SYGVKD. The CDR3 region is CAISEGLNTEAFF. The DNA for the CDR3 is TGTGCCATCAGTGAGGGCTTGAACACTGAAGCTTTCTTT.

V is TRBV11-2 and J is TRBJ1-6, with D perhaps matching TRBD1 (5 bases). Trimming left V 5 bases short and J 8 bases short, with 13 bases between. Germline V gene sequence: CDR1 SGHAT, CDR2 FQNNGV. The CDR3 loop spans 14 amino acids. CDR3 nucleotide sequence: TGTGCCAGCAGCCTAAGAGTCAGGGATTCACCCCTCCACTTT. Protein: CASSLRVRDSPLHF. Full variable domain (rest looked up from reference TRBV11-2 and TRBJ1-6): EAGVAQSPRYKIIEKRQSVAFWCNPISGHATLYWYQQILGQGPKLLIQFQNNGVVDDSQLPKDRFSAERLKGVDSTLKIQPAKLEDSAVYLCASSLRVRDSPLHFGNGTRLTVT.

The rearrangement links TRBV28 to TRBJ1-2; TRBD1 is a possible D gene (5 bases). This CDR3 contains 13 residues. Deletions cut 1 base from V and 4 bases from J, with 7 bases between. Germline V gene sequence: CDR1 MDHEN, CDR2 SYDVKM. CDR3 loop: CASSLSGSYGYTF. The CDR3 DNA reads TGTGCCAGCAGTTTATCAGGGTCCTATGGCTACACCTTC.

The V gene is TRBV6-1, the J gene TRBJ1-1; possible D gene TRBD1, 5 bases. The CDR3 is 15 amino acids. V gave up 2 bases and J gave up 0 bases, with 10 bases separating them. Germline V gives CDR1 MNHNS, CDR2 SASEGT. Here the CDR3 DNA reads TGTGCCAGCAGTGAAAGGGGAGGGCTGAACACTGAAGCTTTCTTT. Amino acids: CASSERGGLNTEAFF.

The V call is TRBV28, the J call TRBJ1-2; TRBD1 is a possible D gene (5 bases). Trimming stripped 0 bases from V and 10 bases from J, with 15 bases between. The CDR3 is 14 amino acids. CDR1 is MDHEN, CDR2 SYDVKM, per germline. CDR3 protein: CASSLWGRDGDYTF. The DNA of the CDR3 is TGTGCCAGCAGTTTATGGGGCAGGGATGGAGACTACACCTTC.

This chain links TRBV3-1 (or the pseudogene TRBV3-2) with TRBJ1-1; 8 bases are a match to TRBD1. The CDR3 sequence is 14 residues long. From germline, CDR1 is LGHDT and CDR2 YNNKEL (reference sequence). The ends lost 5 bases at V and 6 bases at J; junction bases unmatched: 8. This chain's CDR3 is CASSNRQGKAEAFF. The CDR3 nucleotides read TGTGCCAGCAGCAACCGACAGGGGAAAGCTGAAGCTTTCTTT.

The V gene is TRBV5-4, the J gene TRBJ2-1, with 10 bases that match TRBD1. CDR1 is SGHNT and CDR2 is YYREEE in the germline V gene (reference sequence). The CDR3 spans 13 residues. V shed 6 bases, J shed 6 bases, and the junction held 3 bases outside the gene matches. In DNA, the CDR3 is TGTGCCAGCAAGCGGGACAGGGGCAATGAGCAGTTCTTC. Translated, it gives CASKRDRGNEQFF.

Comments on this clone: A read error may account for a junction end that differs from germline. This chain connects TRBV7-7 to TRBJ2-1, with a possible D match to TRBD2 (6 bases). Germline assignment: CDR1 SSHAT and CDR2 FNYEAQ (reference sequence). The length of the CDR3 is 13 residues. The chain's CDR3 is CASSLGGGTEQFF. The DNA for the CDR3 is TGTGCTAGCAGCTTAGGTGGCGGGACTGAGCAGTTCTTC.

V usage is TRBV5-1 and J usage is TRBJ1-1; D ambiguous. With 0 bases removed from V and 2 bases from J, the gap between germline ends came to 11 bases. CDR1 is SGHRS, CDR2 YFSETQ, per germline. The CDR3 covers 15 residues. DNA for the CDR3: TGCGCCAGCAGCTTGGATATTCGGAGAAACACTGAAGCTTTCTTT. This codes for CASSLDIRRNTEAFF.

The CDR3 here is CASSVGRSGGTDEQFF. CDR3 DNA: TGTGCCAGCAGCGTAGGTAGATCAGGGGGTACCGATGAGCAGTTCTTC. The rearrangement joins TRBV9 to TRBJ2-1; 7 nucleotides match TRBD1. The V and J ends lost 0 bases and 8 bases, in that order; junction bases with no gene match: 11. The CDR3 contains 16 residues. Per the germline V gene, CDR1 is SGDLS and CDR2 is YYNGEE.

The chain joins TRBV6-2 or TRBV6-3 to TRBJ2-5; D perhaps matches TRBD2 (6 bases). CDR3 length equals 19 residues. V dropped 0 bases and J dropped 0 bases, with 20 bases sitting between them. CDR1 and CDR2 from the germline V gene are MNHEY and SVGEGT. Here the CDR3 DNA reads TGTGCCAGCAGTTACTCGGATATACCGGGACTTCAGTACCAAGAGACCCAGTACTTC. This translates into CASSYSDIPGLQYQETQYF.

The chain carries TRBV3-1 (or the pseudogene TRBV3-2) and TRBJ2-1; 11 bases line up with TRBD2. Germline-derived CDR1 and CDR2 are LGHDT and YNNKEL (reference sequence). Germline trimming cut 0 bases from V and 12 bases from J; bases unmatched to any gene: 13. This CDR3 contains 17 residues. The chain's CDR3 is CASSQDPSGGLAKGQFF. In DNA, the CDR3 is TGTGCCAGCAGCCAAGATCCTAGCGGGGGGTTAGCTAAAGGGCAGTTCTTC.

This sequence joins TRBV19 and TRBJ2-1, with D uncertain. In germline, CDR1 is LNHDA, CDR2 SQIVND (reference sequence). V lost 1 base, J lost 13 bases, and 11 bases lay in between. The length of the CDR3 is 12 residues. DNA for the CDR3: TGTGCCAGTAGTATAGGTCTAGGTGATCAGTTCTTC. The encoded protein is CASSIGLGDQFF.

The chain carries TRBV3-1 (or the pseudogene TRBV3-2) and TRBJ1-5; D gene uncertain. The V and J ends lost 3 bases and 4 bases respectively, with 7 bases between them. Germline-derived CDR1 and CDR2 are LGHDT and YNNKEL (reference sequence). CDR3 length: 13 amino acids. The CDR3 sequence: CASSQERNQPQHF. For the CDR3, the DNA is TGTGCCAGCAGCCAGGAGCGGAATCAGCCCCAGCATTTT.

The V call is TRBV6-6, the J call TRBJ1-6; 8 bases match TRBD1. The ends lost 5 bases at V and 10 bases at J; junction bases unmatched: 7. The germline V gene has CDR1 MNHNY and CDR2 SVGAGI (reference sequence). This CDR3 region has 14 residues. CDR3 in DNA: TGTGCCAGCAGTCTACAGGGGGGCACATCACCCCTCCACTTT. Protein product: CASSLQGGTSPLHF.

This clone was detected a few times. The CDR3 DNA follows: TGCGCCAGCAGCTTGGCAGGCAGTACGGATTACGGGGAGCTGTTTTTT. Amino acids: CASSLAGSTDYGELFF. This chain links TRBV5-1 with TRBJ2-2; D gene unclear. Looked up from germline, CDR1 is SGHRS and CDR2 is YFSETQ. This CDR3 is 16 amino acids long. V was shortened by 0 bases and J by 7 bases, with 16 bases between the two germline ends.

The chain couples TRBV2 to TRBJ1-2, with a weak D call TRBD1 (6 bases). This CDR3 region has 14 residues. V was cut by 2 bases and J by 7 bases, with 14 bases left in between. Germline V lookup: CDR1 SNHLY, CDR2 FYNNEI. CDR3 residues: CASSEFQGIPGYTF. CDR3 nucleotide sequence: TGTGCCAGCAGTGAATTTCAGGGGATCCCTGGCTACACCTTC.

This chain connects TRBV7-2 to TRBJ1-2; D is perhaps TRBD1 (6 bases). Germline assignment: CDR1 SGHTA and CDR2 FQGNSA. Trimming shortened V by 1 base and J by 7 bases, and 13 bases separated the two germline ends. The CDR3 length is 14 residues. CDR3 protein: CASSLDPTGIGYTF. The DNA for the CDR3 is TGTGCCAGCAGCTTAGACCCCACAGGGATTGGCTACACCTTC.

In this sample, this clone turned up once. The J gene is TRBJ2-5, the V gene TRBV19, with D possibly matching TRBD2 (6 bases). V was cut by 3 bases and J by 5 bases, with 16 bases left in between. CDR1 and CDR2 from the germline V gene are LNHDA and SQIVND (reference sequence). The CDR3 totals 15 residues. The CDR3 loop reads CASSMDWGGEETQYF. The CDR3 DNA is TGTGCCAGTAGTATGGATTGGGGAGGTGAGGAGACCCAGTACTTC.

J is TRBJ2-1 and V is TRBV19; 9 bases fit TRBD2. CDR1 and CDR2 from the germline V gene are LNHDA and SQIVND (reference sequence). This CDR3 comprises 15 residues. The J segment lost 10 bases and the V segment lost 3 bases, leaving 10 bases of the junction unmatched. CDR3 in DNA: TGTGCCAGTAGTATTGAGTTAGCGGGAGTCAACGAGCAGTTCTTC. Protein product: CASSIELAGVNEQFF.

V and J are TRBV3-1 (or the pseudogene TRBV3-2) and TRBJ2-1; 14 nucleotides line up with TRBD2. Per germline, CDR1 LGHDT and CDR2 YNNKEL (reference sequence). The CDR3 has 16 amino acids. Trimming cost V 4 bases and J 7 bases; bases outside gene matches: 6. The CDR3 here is CASSPGTSGSLNEQFF. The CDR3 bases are TGTGCCAGCAGCCCGGGGACTAGCGGGAGTTTGAATGAGCAGTTCTTC.